The rows below give T cell receptor beta chains drawn from one sample of a study of blood T cells in healthy people across ages. TCRdb analysed the 5' RACE reads with MiXCR anew, one entry per CDR3 protein. The sample comprises 1.5 million to 2 million distinct CDR3 sequences, roughly 32% of which are singletons, and 10% to 12% rests with the top ten. Material: blood. The source of these receptors is a woman aged 25 to 39 in good health. Both conserved end residues are part of each CDR3. Fields, in order: J gene, V gene, clone size, D gene, CDR3 DNA, CDR3 protein. D genes are given only for firm matches. The size field is filled for only some rows; it gives once, few, many or a size class.

J: TRBJ2-1; V: TRBV28; size: .; D: .; DNA: TGTGCCAGCAGGAGTACCAGGGGCGCCATAACCTACGAGCAGTTCTTC; CDR3: CASRSTRGAITYEQFF
J: TRBJ2-1; V: TRBV13; size: few; D: .; DNA: TGTGCCAGCAGCTTCGCCTCTCCCTACAATGAGCAGTTCTTC; CDR3: CASSFASPYNEQFF
J: TRBJ2-7; V: TRBV11-1; size: .; D: TRBD2; DNA: TGTGCCAGCAGCTTAGGGGAGCGGGAGAGCTACGAGCAGTACTTC; CDR3: CASSLGERESYEQYF
J: TRBJ2-1; V: TRBV14; size: .; D: .; DNA: TGTGCCAGCAGCCAAGCCCAGGGGGGGTCCTACAATGAGCAGTTCTTC; CDR3: CASSQAQGGSYNEQFF
J: TRBJ2-3; V: TRBV6-1; size: .; D: .; DNA: TGTGCCAGCAAGGGGCTAGTGGGGTCCGGAGATACGCAGTATTTT; CDR3: CASKGLVGSGDTQYF
J: TRBJ2-4; V: TRBV27; size: .; D: .; DNA: TGTGCCAGCAAAGCTAAGGGGAACATTCAGTACTTC; CDR3: CASKAKGNIQYF
J: TRBJ1-1; V: TRBV21-1; size: .; D: .; DNA: TGTGCCAGCAGTTACGTTAGGGCCACTGAAGCTTTCTTT; CDR3: CASSYVRATEAFF
J: TRBJ1-2; V: TRBV20-1; size: .; D: .; DNA: TGCAGTGCTAGCAGCCAGGGCGATGGCTACACCTTC; CDR3: CSASSQGDGYTF
J: TRBJ2-6; V: TRBV18; size: .; D: .; DNA: TGTGCCAGCTCACCAATTACAGGGTTACCTGGGGCCAACGTCCTGACTTTC; CDR3: CASSPITGLPGANVLTF
J: TRBJ1-2; V: TRBV12-3/TRBV12-4; size: .; D: .; DNA: TGTGCCAGCAGTTTAGTAACAGGGTCCGACTACACCTTC; CDR3: CASSLVTGSDYTF
J: TRBJ2-5; V: TRBV7-2; size: .; D: TRBD1; DNA: TGCGCCAGCAGCTTCACGACAGGGGGCCAAGAGACCCAGTACTTC; CDR3: CASSFTTGGQETQYF
J: TRBJ2-1; V: TRBV5-1; size: .; D: .; DNA: TGCGCCAGCAGCCCCCGGGCCGGCGACAATGAGCAGTTCTTC; CDR3: CASSPRAGDNEQFF
J: TRBJ1-1; V: TRBV6-6; size: .; D: TRBD1; DNA: TGTGCCAGCAGCTCGCTAATGACAGGGGACACTGAAGCTTTCTTT; CDR3: CASSSLMTGDTEAFF
J: TRBJ1-1; V: TRBV7-2; size: .; D: .; DNA: TGTGCCAGCAGGTCATTGGGCCTTGAGTACACTGAAGCTTTCTTT; CDR3: CASRSLGLEYTEAFF
J: TRBJ2-5; V: TRBV9; size: .; D: .; DNA: TGTGCCAGCAGCGTAAGCACAGAAGAGACCCAGTACTTC; CDR3: CASSVSTEETQYF
J: TRBJ2-6; V: TRBV24-1; size: .; D: TRBD1; DNA: TGTGCCACCAGTGCTCCCCCGGGACAGGGCCCCTCTGGGGCCAACGTCCTGACTTTC; CDR3: CATSAPPGQGPSGANVLTF
J: TRBJ2-7; V: TRBV6-8; size: .; D: .; DNA: TGTGCCAGCAGTCCTCCTTATGAGGACAGACTCTACGAGCAGTACTTC; CDR3: CASSPPYEDRLYEQYF
J: TRBJ1-2; V: TRBV2; size: .; D: TRBD1; DNA: TGTGCCAGCAGCCTGACAGGGATTGGATATGGCTACACCTTC; CDR3: CASSLTGIGYGYTF
J: TRBJ1-2; V: TRBV12-3/TRBV12-4; size: many; D: .; DNA: TGTGCCAGCAGCTTAGCTTCAGGGGTCTATGGCTACACCTTC; CDR3: CASSLASGVYGYTF
J: TRBJ2-5; V: TRBV6-6; size: .; D: .; DNA: TGTGCCAGCAGTTACACAGGCACCCTGGTGACCCAGTACTTC; CDR3: CASSYTGTLVTQYF
J: TRBJ2-1; V: TRBV24-1; size: .; D: .; DNA: TGTGCCACCGGTGATCCGGGACAAGGGGAGTTCTTC; CDR3: CATGDPGQGEFF
J: TRBJ2-1; V: TRBV20-1; size: few; D: TRBD1; DNA: TGCAGTGCTAAGGGACAGGGCCCCCGCCGGGACGATGTGAGGAATGAGCAGTTCTTC; CDR3: CSAKGQGPRRDDVRNEQFF
J: TRBJ2-5; V: TRBV3-1; size: .; D: TRBD1; DNA: TGTGCCAGCAGCCAAGTTAGAGGGGGCGCGGGGACCCAGTACTTC; CDR3: CASSQVRGGAGTQYF
J: TRBJ2-7; V: TRBV20-1; size: .; D: TRBD2; DNA: TGCAGTGCTGGAGAGGGACTAGCGGGAGGCACTAGGTCAGGTGAGCAGTACTTC; CDR3: CSAGEGLAGGTRSGEQYF
J: TRBJ2-7; V: TRBV7-3; size: few; D: .; DNA: TGTGCCAGCAGCTTAACTTCCTGGTCCGAGCAGTACTTC; CDR3: CASSLTSWSEQYF
J: TRBJ1-2; V: TRBV6-2/TRBV6-3; size: few; D: TRBD1; DNA: TGTGCCAGCAGTCGCTCGACAGGGTACGCTAACTATGGCTACACCTTC; CDR3: CASSRSTGYANYGYTF
J: TRBJ1-2; V: TRBV7-9; size: many; D: .; DNA: TGTGCCAGCAGCACGGACCCAGGCAGTAACTATGGCTACACCTTC; CDR3: CASSTDPGSNYGYTF
J: TRBJ2-3; V: TRBV20-1; size: few; D: TRBD2; DNA: TGCAGTGCTAGCGGGAGGGCCGGCCGAGGCACAGATACGCAGTATTTT; CDR3: CSASGRAGRGTDTQYF
J: TRBJ2-5; V: TRBV9; size: .; D: TRBD2; DNA: TGTGCCAGCAGCCCTGGGGGCGGGGGGGCTTTTGAGCAGTACTTC; CDR3: CASSPGGGGAFEQYF
J: TRBJ2-7; V: TRBV4-1; size: few; D: TRBD1; DNA: TGCGCCAGCAGCCAAGAAGTTGTGACAGGGGGTTCCTACGAGCAGTACTTC; CDR3: CASSQEVVTGGSYEQYF
J: TRBJ2-1; V: TRBV28; size: .; D: TRBD1; DNA: TGTGCCAGCAGTTTAGGGAGGACAGGGCCTGGGGATGAGCAGTTCTTC; CDR3: CASSLGRTGPGDEQFF
J: TRBJ2-5; V: TRBV28; size: .; D: TRBD1; DNA: TGTGCCAGCAGTTTACGGGGGACAGGGGGCTTCCAAGAGACCCAGTACTTC; CDR3: CASSLRGTGGFQETQYF
J: TRBJ2-7; V: TRBV12-3/TRBV12-4; size: .; D: .; DNA: TGTGCCAGCAGGATCTATTTTTACGAGCAGTACTTC; CDR3: CASRIYFYEQYF
J: TRBJ1-2; V: TRBV3-1; size: .; D: .; DNA: TGTGCCAGCTGGCAGGGCTCTGGCTACACCTTC; CDR3: CASWQGSGYTF
J: TRBJ2-7; V: TRBV10-3; size: .; D: .; DNA: TGTGCCATCAGTGACAGTCCAGGGAAAACTTACGAGCAGTACTTC; CDR3: CAISDSPGKTYEQYF
J: TRBJ2-7; V: TRBV28; size: .; D: .; DNA: TGTGCCAGCAGTTTTGGGGCCAGGAGCTCCTACGAGCAGTACTTC; CDR3: CASSFGARSSYEQYF
J: TRBJ1-2; V: TRBV6-6; size: .; D: .; DNA: TGTGCCAGCAGTTACTCGGGACGGCCTTATGGCTACATCTTC; CDR3: CASSYSGRPYGYIF
J: TRBJ1-1; V: TRBV12-3/TRBV12-4; size: .; D: .; DNA: TGTGCCAGCAGTTTCTTCGGCAGGGAAGCTTTCTTT; CDR3: CASSFFGREAFF
J: TRBJ2-5; V: TRBV6-2/TRBV6-3; size: .; D: .; DNA: TGTGCCAGCAGTTCAGCTCTAGGGACTCAAGAGACCCAGTACTTC; CDR3: CASSSALGTQETQYF
J: TRBJ2-3; V: TRBV13; size: few; D: .; DNA: TGTGCCAGCAGCCACTCCCGGGGGGCCGAGGGCACAGATACGCAGTATTTT; CDR3: CASSHSRGAEGTDTQYF
J: TRBJ2-3; V: TRBV5-5; size: .; D: TRBD1; DNA: TGTGCCAGCAGCCGAAAGACGGGACAGGGGTTCACAGATACGCAGTATTTT; CDR3: CASSRKTGQGFTDTQYF
J: TRBJ1-1; V: TRBV4-1; size: .; D: .; DNA: TGCGCCAGCAGCCAAGATCCAAAGTCTGAAGCTTTCTTT; CDR3: CASSQDPKSEAFF
J: TRBJ1-2; V: TRBV6-2/TRBV6-3; size: few; D: TRBD1; DNA: TGTGCCAGCAGTAGACAGGGGGCATTCGATGGCTACACCTTC; CDR3: CASSRQGAFDGYTF
J: TRBJ1-2; V: TRBV28; size: .; D: TRBD1; DNA: TGTGCCAGCCTAGGGACAGTCTATGGCCACACCTTC; CDR3: CASLGTVYGHTF
J: TRBJ2-2; V: TRBV7-6; size: .; D: .; DNA: TGTGCCAGCAGCCGGCAGGGGAGCGGGGAGCTGTTTTTT; CDR3: CASSRQGSGELFF
J: TRBJ2-7; V: TRBV25-1; size: .; D: .; DNA: TGTGCCAGTCGGAGGAGGGGCTCCTACGAGCAGTACTTC; CDR3: CASRRRGSYEQYF
J: TRBJ2-6; V: TRBV3-1; size: many; D: .; DNA: TGTGCCAGCAGCCCACCGGGACGACTCTCTGGGGCCAACGTCCTGACTTTC; CDR3: CASSPPGRLSGANVLTF
J: TRBJ1-5; V: TRBV20-1; size: .; D: .; DNA: TGCAGTGCCGGGACATTATCCCATAGCAATCAGCCCCAGCATTTT; CDR3: CSAGTLSHSNQPQHF
J: TRBJ2-1; V: TRBV7-3; size: once; D: .; DNA: TGTGCCAGTGGGGGGGCGTCTCTCAATGAGCAGTTCTTC; CDR3: CASGGASLNEQFF
J: TRBJ1-4; V: TRBV20-1; size: few; D: .; DNA: TGCAGTGCTAGAGGGGGGGTGGGCGAAAAACTGTTTTTT; CDR3: CSARGGVGEKLFF
J: TRBJ2-7; V: TRBV6-1; size: .; D: .; DNA: TGTGCCAGCAGTGAAGGGGACCCCGCGGTCTACGAGCAGTACTTC; CDR3: CASSEGDPAVYEQYF
J: TRBJ2-1; V: TRBV3-1; size: .; D: .; DNA: TGTGCCAGCAGCCCCGGCGAGCGGAGGAATGAGCAGTTCTTC; CDR3: CASSPGERRNEQFF
J: TRBJ1-1; V: TRBV9; size: .; D: .; DNA: TGTGCCAGCAGCGCCGTGGGGAGTGACACTGAAGCTTTCTTT; CDR3: CASSAVGSDTEAFF
J: TRBJ2-3; V: TRBV9; size: few; D: TRBD2; DNA: TGTGCCAGCAGCCCAGGGAGGCTAGCGGGGCCCTCCACAGATACGCAGTATTTT; CDR3: CASSPGRLAGPSTDTQYF
J: TRBJ2-7; V: TRBV10-3; size: many; D: .; DNA: TGTGCCATCAGTGAGCCGGGATTCAGCGCCTACGAGCAGTACTTC; CDR3: CAISEPGFSAYEQYF
J: TRBJ2-7; V: TRBV20-1; size: many; D: TRBD2; DNA: TGCAGTGCCGGACTAGCGGGCCCCTACGAGCAGTACTTC; CDR3: CSAGLAGPYEQYF
J: TRBJ2-7; V: TRBV27; size: .; D: TRBD2; DNA: TGTGCCAACAGTTTTTCCGGGGGGAACGAGCAGTACTTC; CDR3: CANSFSGGNEQYF